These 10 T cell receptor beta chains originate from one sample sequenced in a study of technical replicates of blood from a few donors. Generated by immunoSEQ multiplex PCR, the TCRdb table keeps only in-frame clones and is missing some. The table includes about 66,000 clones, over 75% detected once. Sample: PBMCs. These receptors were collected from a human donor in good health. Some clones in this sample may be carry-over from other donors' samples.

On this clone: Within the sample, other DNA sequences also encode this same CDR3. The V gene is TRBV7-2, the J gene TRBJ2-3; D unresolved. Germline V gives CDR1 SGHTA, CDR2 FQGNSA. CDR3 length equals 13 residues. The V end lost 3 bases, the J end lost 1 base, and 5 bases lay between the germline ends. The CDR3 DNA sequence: TGTGCCAGCAGCTTCCGTGGCACAGATACGCAGTATTTT. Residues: CASSFRGTDTQYF.

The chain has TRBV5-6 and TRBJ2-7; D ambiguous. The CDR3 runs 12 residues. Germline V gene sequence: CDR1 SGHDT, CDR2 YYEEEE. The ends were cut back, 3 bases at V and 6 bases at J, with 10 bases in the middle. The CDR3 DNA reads TGTGCCAGCAGCTACACCCTAGGCGAGCAGTACTTC. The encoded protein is CASSYTLGEQYF.

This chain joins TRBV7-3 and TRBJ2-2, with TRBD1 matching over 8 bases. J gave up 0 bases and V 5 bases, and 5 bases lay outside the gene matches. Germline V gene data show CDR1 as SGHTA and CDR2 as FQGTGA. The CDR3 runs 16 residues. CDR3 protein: CASSAQGAANTGELFF. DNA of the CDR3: TGTGCCAGCAGCGCTCAGGGGGCAGCGAACACCGGGGAGCTGTTTTTT.

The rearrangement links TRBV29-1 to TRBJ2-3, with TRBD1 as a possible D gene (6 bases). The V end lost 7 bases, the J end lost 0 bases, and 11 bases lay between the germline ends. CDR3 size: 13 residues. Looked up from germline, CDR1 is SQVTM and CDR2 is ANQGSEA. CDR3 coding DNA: TGCAGCGGTACAGGGTTTAGCACAGATACGCAGTATTTT. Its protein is CSGTGFSTDTQYF.

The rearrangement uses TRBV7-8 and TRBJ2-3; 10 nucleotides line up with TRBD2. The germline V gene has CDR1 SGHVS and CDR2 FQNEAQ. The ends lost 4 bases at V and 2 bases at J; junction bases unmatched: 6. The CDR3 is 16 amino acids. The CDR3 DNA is TGTGCCAGCAGCTCACGGACTAGCGGAGACACAGATACGCAGTATTTT. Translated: CASSSRTSGDTDTQYF.

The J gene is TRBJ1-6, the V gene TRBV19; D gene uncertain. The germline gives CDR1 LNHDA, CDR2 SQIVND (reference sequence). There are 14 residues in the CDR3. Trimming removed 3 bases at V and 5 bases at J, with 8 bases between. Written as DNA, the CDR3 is TGTGCCAGTAGTATGACAAACCATAATTCACCCCTCCACTTT. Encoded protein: CASSMTNHNSPLHF.

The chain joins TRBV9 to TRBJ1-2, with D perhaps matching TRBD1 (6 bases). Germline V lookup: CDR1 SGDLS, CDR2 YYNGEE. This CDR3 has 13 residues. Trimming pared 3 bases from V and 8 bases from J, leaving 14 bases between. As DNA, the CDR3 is TGTGCCAGCAGCGGCTCCAGGGGTCGCGGCTACACCTTC. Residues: CASSGSRGRGYTF.

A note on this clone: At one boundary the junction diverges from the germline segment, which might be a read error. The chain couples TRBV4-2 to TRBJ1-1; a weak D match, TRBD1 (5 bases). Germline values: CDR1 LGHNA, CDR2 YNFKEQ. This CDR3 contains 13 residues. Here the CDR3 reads CASTQMAGGTAFF. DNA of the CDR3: TGTGCCAGCACCCAAATGGCCGGGGGGACGGCTTTCTTT.

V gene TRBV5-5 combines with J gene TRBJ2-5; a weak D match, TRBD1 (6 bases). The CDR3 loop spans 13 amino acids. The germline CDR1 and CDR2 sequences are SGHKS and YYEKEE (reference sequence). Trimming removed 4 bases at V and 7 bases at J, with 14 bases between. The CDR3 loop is CASSQGTARTQYF. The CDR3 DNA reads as TGTGCCAGCAGCCAGGGGACGGCCAGGACCCAGTACTTC.

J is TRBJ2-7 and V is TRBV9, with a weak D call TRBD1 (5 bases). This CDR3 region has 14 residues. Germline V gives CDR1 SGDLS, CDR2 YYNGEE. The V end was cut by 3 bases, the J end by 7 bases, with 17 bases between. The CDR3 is CASSADSKVREQYF. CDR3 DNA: TGTGCCAGCAGCGCCGACAGTAAGGTTAGGGAGCAGTACTTC.